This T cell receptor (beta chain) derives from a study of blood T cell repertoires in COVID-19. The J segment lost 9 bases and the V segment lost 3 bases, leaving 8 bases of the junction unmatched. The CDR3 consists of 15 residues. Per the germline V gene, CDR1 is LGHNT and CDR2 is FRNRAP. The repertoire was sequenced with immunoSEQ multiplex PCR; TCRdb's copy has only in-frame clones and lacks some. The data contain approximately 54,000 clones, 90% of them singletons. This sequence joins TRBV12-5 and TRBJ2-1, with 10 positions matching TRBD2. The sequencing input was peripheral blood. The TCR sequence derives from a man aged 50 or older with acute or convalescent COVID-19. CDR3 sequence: CASGLTAGGPGEQFF. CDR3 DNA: TGTGCTAGTGGTTTAACAGCGGGAGGGCCGGGTGAGCAGTTCTTC.